This T cell receptor (beta chain) was documented in a study of shared clonotypes between healthy human individuals. Findings and caveats of the study: Sorted-subset samples were not fully sequenced, rarefaction indicated.

The ends were cut back, 9 bases at V and 0 bases at J, with 15 bases in the middle. Germline lookup yields CDR1 LNHDA and CDR2 SQIVND (reference sequence). The CDR3 extends over 15 amino acids. Regarding this clone: Its antigen is not identified.

The method was immunoSEQ multiplex PCR; TCRdb's version includes in-frame clones alone and lacks a portion of them. The table shows over 1.5 million clones, with 98% occurring only once. Material for sequencing was naive CD4+ T cells sorted from blood. The subset was: CD45RA+ positively selected. The chain combines TRBV19 with TRBJ1-5, with D tentatively TRBD1 (5 bases). The TCR originated in a man aged 25 to 40 in good health. The CDR3 loop is CASRIQGLSNQPQHF. The CDR3 DNA reads TGTGCCAGCCGAATTCAGGGACTTAGCAATCAGCCCCAGCATTTT.